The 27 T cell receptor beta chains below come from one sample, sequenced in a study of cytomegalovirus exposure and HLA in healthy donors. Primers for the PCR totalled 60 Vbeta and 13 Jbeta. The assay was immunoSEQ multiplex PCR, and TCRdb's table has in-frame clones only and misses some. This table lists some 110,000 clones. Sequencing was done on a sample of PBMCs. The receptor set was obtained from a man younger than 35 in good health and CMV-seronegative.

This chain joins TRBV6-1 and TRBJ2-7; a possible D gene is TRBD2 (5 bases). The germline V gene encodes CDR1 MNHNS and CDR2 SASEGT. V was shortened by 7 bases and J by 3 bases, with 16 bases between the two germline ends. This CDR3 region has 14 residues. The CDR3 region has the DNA TGTGCCAGCAATCCGGGATACAGAAACTACGAGCAGTACTTC. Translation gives CASNPGYRNYEQYF.

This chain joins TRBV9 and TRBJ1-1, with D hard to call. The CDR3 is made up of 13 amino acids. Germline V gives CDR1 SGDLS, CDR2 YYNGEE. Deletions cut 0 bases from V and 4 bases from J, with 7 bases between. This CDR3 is CASSVGGSTEAFF. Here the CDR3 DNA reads TGTGCCAGCAGCGTAGGTGGGAGCACTGAAGCTTTCTTT.

The CDR3: CASMRGGRMEQFF. CDR3 sequence (DNA): TGTGCCAGCATGAGGGGGGGACGTATGGAGCAGTTCTTC. The V gene is TRBV6-1, the J gene TRBJ2-1; D perhaps matches TRBD2 (7 bases). V gave up 7 bases and J gave up 10 bases, with 17 bases separating them. The CDR3 runs 13 residues. Looked up from germline, CDR1 is MNHNS and CDR2 is SASEGT.

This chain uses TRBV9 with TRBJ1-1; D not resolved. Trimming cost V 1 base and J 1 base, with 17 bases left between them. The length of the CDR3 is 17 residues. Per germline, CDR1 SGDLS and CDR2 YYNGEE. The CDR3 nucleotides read TGTGCCAGCAGCGTATCTTCAACGGTGATCTGGAACACTGAAGCTTTCTTT. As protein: CASSVSSTVIWNTEAFF.

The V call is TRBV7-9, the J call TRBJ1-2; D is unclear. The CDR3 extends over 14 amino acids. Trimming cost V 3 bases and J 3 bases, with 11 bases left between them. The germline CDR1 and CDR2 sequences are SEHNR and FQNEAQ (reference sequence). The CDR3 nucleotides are TGTGCCAGCAGCTTTTTCGGGAGGGACTATGGCTACACCTTC. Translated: CASSFFGRDYGYTF. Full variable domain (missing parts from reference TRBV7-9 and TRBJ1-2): DTGVSQNPRHKITKRGQNVTFRCDPISEHNRLYWYRQTLGQGPEFLTYFQNEAQLEKSRLLSDRFSAERPKGSFSTLEIQRTEQGDSAMYLCASSFFGRDYGYTFGSGTRLTVV.

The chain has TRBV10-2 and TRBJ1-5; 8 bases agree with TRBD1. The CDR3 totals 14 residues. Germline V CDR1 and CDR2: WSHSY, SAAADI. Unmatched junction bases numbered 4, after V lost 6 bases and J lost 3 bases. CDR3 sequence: CASRGDRYNQPQHF. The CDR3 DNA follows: TGCGCCAGCAGGGGGGACAGGTACAATCAGCCCCAGCATTTT.

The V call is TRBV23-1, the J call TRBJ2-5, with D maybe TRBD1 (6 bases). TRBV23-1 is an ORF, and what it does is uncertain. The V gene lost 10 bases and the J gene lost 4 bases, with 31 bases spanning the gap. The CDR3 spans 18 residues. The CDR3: CANKLGAGADLSGETQYF. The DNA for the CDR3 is TGCGCCAACAAACTGGGGGCTGGCGCTGACCTATCGGGAGAGACCCAGTACTTC.

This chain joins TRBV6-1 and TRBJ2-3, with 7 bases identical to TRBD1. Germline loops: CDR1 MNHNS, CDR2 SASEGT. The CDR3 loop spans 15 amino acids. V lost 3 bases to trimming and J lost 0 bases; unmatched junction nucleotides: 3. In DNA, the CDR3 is TGTGCCAGCAGTGAGGGACAGCATAGCACAGATACGCAGTATTTT. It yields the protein CASSEGQHSTDTQYF.

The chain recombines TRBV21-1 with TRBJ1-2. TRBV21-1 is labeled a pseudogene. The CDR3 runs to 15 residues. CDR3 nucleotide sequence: TGTGCCAGCCTTCTTGGGGGGGGCCGGGGCTATGGCTACACCTTC. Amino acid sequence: CASLLGGGRGYGYTF.

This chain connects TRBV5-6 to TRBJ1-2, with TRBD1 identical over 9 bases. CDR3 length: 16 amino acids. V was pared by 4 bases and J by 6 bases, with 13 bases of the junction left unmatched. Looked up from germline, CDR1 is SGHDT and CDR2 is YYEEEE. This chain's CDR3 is CASSAGPGTGRNGYTF. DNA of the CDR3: TGTGCCAGCAGCGCCGGGCCAGGGACAGGGAGGAATGGCTACACCTTC. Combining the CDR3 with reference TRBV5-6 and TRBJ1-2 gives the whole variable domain DAGVTQSPTHLIKTRGQQVTLRCSPKSGHDTVSWYQQALGQGPQFIFQYYEEEERQRGNFPDRFSGHQFPNYSSELNVNALLLGDSALYLCASSAGPGTGRNGYTFGSGTRLTVV.

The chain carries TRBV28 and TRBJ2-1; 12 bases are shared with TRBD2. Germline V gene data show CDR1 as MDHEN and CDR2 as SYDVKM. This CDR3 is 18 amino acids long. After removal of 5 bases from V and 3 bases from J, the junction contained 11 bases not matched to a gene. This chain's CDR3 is CASSAPLAGGTNYNEQFF. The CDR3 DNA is TGTGCCAGCAGTGCCCCCCTAGCGGGAGGGACAAACTACAATGAGCAGTTCTTC.

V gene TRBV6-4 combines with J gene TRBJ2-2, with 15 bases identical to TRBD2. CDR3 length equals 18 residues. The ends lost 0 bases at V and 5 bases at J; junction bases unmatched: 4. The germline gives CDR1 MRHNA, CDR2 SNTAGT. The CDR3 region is CASSDSGTSGRQTGELFF. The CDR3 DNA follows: TGTGCCAGCAGTGACTCGGGGACTAGCGGGAGGCAAACCGGGGAGCTGTTTTTT.

The DNA for the CDR3 is TGCGCCAGCAGCCCCGAGGGCCTAAACACCGGGGAGCTGTTTTTT. Residues: CASSPEGLNTGELFF. This rearrangement joins TRBV5-1 to TRBJ2-2, with D maybe TRBD2 (5 bases). In germline, CDR1 is SGHRS, CDR2 YFSETQ. This CDR3 comprises 15 residues. V was clipped by 4 bases and J by 2 bases, with 12 bases between them.

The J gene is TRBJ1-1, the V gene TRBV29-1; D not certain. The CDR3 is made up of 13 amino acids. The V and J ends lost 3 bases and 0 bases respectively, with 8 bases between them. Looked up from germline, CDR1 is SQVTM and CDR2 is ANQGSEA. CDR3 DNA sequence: TGCAGCGTTGACCCAACAGTGAACACTGAAGCTTTCTTT. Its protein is CSVDPTVNTEAFF.

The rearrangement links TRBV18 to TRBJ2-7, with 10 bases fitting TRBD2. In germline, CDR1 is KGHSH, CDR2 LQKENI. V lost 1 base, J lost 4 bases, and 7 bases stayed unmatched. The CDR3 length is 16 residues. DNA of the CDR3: TGTGCCAGCTCACCACTACCTAGCGGGAGTGCGTACGAGCAGTACTTC. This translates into CASSPLPSGSAYEQYF.

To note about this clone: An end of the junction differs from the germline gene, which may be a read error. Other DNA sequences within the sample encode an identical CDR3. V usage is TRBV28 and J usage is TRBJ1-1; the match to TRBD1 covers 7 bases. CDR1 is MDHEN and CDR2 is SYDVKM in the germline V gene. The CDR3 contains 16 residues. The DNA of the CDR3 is TGTGCCAGCTCTTTTTCCTCCGGGACAGTGAACACTGAGGCTTTCTTT. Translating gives CASSFSSGTVNTEAFF.

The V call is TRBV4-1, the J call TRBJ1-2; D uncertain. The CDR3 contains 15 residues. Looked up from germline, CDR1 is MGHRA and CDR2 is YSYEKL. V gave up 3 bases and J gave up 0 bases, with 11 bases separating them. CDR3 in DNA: TGCGCCAGCAGCCACAGACTCAAGACTAACTATGGCTACACCTTC. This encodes CASSHRLKTNYGYTF.

The chain's CDR3 is CASSLSYQPQHF. As DNA, the CDR3 is TGTGCCAGCAGTTTATCTTATCAGCCCCAGCATTTT. This chain connects TRBV28 to TRBJ1-5, with D uncertain. The CDR3 spans 12 residues. Germline loops: CDR1 MDHEN, CDR2 SYDVKM. Trimming removed 1 base from V and 5 bases from J, with 3 bases in between.

This CDR3 is CASSDSGGEPYNEQFF. The CDR3 bases are TGTGCCAGCAGTGACAGCGGGGGGGAACCCTACAATGAGCAGTTCTTC. The rearrangement links TRBV6-4 to TRBJ2-1, with 10 bases lining up with TRBD2. In germline, CDR1 is MRHNA, CDR2 SNTAGT. The CDR3 is 16 amino acids. J gave up 2 bases and V 2 bases, and 3 bases lay outside the gene matches.

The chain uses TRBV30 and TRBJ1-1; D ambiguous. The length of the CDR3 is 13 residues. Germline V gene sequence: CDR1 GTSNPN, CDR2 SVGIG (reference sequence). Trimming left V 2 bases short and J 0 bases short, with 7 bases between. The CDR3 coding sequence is TGTGCCTGGAGTACCCAGATGAACACTGAAGCTTTCTTT. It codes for CAWSTQMNTEAFF.

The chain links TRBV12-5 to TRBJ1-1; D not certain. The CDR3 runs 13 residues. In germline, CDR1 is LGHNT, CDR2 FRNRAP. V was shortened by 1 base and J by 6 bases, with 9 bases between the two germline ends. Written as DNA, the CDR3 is TGTGCTAGTGGTTTGGGTGGGCCTGCTGAAGCTTTCTTT. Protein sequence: CASGLGGPAEAFF.

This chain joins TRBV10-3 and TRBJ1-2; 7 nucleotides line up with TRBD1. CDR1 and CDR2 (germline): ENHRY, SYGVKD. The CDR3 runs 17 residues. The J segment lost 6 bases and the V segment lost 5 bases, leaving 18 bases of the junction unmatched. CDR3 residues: CAISSNPTGSRIDGYTF. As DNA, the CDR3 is TGTGCCATCAGTTCTAACCCGACAGGGTCTAGGATAGATGGCTACACCTTC.

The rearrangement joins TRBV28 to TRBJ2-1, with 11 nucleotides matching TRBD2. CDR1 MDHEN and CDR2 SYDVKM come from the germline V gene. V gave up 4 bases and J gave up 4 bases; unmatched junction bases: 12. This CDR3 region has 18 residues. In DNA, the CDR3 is TGTGCCAGCAGTTCTGAACCGGGACTAGCGGTTCTTTACAATGAGCAGTTCTTC. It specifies CASSSEPGLAVLYNEQFF.

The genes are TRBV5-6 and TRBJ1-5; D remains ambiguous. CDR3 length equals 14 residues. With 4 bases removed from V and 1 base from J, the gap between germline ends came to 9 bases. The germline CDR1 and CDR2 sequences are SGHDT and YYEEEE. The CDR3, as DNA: TGTGCCAGCAGCCTATTCATGAGCAATCAGCCCCAGCATTTT. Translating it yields CASSLFMSNQPQHF.

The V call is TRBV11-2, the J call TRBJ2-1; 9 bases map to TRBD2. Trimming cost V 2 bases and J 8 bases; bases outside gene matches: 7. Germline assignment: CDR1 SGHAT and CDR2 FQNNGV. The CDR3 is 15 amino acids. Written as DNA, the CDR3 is TGTGCCAGCAGCTTAATAGCGGGAGTAGGGGATGAGCAGTTCTTC. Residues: CASSLIAGVGDEQFF.

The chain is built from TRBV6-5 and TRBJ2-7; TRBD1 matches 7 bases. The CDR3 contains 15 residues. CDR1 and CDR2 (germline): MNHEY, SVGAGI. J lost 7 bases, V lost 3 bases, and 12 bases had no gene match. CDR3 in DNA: TGTGCCAGCAGTTATAAGTTGGGACAGCGCATGGAGCAGTACTTC. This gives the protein CASSYKLGQRMEQYF.

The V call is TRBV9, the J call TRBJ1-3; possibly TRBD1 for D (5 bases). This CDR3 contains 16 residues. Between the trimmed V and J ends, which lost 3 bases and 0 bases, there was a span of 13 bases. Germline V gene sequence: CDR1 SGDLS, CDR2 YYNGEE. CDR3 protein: CASSENRQDSGNTIYF. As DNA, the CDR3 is TGTGCCAGCAGCGAGAACAGGCAAGACTCTGGAAACACCATATATTTT. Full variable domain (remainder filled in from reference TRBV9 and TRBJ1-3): DSGVTQTPKHLITATGQRVTLRCSPRSGDLSVYWYQQSLDQGLQFLIQYYNGEERAKGNILERFSAQQFPDLHSELNLSSLELGDSALYFCASSENRQDSGNTIYFGEGSWLTVV.